This TCR beta chain is from a study of OX40 agonist ivuxolimab in advanced cancers. General study findings and limits: In general, CD8+ T cells held more expanded clones than CD4+ did, on average.

As for this clone: Its antigen is not known.

CDR1 is MNHNY and CDR2 is SVGAGI in the germline V gene (reference sequence). The V and J ends lost 0 bases and 1 base, in that order; junction bases with no gene match: 2. The CDR3 runs 15 residues. Assay: immunoSEQ multiplex PCR; the TCRdb copy retains only in-frame clones and omits some. Among roughly 80,000 clones listed, about 88% were seen once. The receptor was derived from an adult with an advanced solid tumor such as melanoma, head and neck, liver or kidney cancer. The sequenced sample was CD4+ or CD8+ T cells sorted from blood, obtained in a trial of the OX40 agonist ivuxolimab. The V gene is TRBV6-6, the J gene TRBJ2-7, with 8 bases aligning to TRBD2. CDR3 bases: TGTGCCAGCAGTTACTCCGGCGGGGGGTCCTACGAGCAGTACTTC. Its translation: CASSYSGGGSYEQYF.